The T cell receptor beta chain under discussion was sequenced for a study of blood T cell repertoires in COVID-19 (dated by TCRdb to the early 2020s). Some background on the complete study: Collaborator samples came from the United States, Italy and Spain and covered acute and convalescent phases of COVID-19. Where available, HLA class I and class II types were taken from metadata supplied by the sample provider and were not determined by assay-based typing. The prospective study material was composed of cDNA or gDNA derived from T cells, B-cell-depleted T cells, or PBMCs. Samples were obtained from the ongoing ImmuneRACE study (first 160 participants) and from 1,200 or so subjects provided by 6 global collaborators. Subjects who had been exposed to COVID-19, were actively infected with it, or had recovered from it provided the deeply sampled blood TCRbeta repertoires that made up the dataset. A freely available public database, intended as a resource for researchers studying the immune response to SARS-CoV-2, is where the repertoires were released. Nearly every sample came with metadata listing a de-identified subject ID, COVID-19 status, age in years and sex.

The immunoSEQ Assay, a bias-controlled multiplex PCR, was used to amplify TCRbeta CDR3 regions from genomic DNA. The study's processing was this. The number of nucleated cells in each sample was estimated from the amplification of reference gene primers within the assay. Sequence reads were collapsed and filtered to measure the absolute abundance of every unique TCRbeta CDR3 rearrangement. For each sample, productive Simpson clonality was calculated as the square root of Simpson's diversity index over productive rearrangements. The table was pulled from immuneACCESS by TCRdb, which kept in-frame rearrangements only. Such tables lose some clones; where checked, under half of the loss comes from unresolved V genes, and the rest has no known cause. Clone size and the V and J calls come from that table; the DNA yielded D and trimming. The sample contains more than 250,000 clones, around 88% of them found a single time. The top ten constitute 1.5% to 2% of the sample.

Each collaborating institution followed its own protocols to collect whole blood in K2EDTA tubes. For TCRbeta analysis, collaborators shipped samples as frozen whole blood, isolated PBMCs, or DNA extracted from either of those sample types. About this clone: Its specific antigen is unknown. Per-base qualities were not stored, and no clone one base away is much larger.

The germline V gene (reference sequence) yields LNHDA for CDR1 and SQIVND for CDR2. CDR3 length: 16 amino acids, cysteine to phenylalanine. Just the 48-base CDR3 DNA is kept, in frame starting at base 1. V loses 4 bases, J loses 3 bases, and the germline ends lie 18 bases apart. Results the study describes overall, beyond this receptor: How much clinical and demographic metadata was included differed by source and by participant, and the metadata was provided uncurated.

Recombination joined TRBV19 with TRBJ2-5; TRBD1 is a weak D gene call, 6 bases matching. The sequencing input was peripheral blood. The sequence derives from a woman aged 50 to 60 with acute or convalescent COVID-19. The CDR3 sequence is CASSTEFRGLEETQYF. The DNA sequence follows: TGTGCCAGTAGTACGGAATTCAGGGGCCTGGAAGAGACCCAGTACTTC. Full variable domain (CDR3 extended with the reference TRBV19 and TRBJ2-5 proteins): DGGITQSPKYLFRKEGQNVTLSCEQNLNHDAMYWYRQDPGQGLRLIYYSQIVNDFQKGDIAEGYSVSREKKESFPLTVTSAQKNPTAFYLCASSTEFRGLEETQYFGPGTRLLVL.